This entry lists 12 T cell receptor beta chains sequenced from one sample in a study of response to subunit inactivated influenza vaccine. TCRdb re-derived calls from the RT-PCR reads in MiXCR, one entry per CDR3 protein. This table holds about half a million distinct CDR3 sequences, 7.6% found once. This sample comprised PBMCs from blood, obtained around 25 months after vaccination. Receptors originate from a man between 45 and 75 years old who received an inactivated influenza vaccine.

This clonotype was observed a few times. DNA for the CDR3: TGTGCCAGCAGTTTTTATGGGCGAGAGTTCAACGAGCAGTACTTC. Protein: CASSFYGREFNEQYF. This chain uses TRBV12-3 or TRBV12-4 with TRBJ2-7; D is undetermined. The CDR3 spans 15 residues. V was cut by 3 bases and J by 5 bases, with 17 bases left in between.

Only a few counts were recorded for this clonotype. The V gene is TRBV5-1, the J gene TRBJ1-4, with D uncertain. The CDR3 has 13 residues. CDR1 and CDR2 (germline): SGHRS, YFSETQ. V was trimmed by 4 bases and J by 4 bases, leaving 8 bases between them. CDR3 nucleotides: TGCGCCAGCAGCCCCGGAGATAATGAAAAACTGTTTTTT. Amino acid sequence: CASSPGDNEKLFF.

This clonotype was seen ten or more times. The chain joins TRBV24-1 to TRBJ2-3; D might be TRBD1 (7 bases). Germline CDR1 is KGHDR and CDR2 is SFDVKD. CDR3 length: 15 residues. The V and J ends lost 3 bases and 6 bases respectively, with 15 bases between them. CDR3 amino acids: CATSDPPRGVDTQYF. Here the CDR3 DNA reads TGTGCCACCAGTGATCCCCCCAGGGGGGTTGATACGCAGTATTTT.

V usage is TRBV4-2 and J usage is TRBJ2-3, with 12 bases aligning to TRBD2. The J segment lost 2 bases and the V segment lost 1 base, leaving 1 base of the junction unmatched. This CDR3 is 16 amino acids long. The germline V gene encodes CDR1 LGHNA and CDR2 YNFKEQ. The CDR3 spells CASSQASGGATDTQYF. Here the CDR3 DNA reads TGTGCCAGCAGCCAAGCTAGCGGGGGGGCCACAGATACGCAGTATTTT.

This clonotype appeared a few times. V gene TRBV20-1 combines with J gene TRBJ1-6; D gene unclear. Per the germline V gene, CDR1 is DFQATT and CDR2 is SNEGSKA (reference sequence). Trimming removed 0 bases at V and 5 bases at J, with 8 bases between. CDR3 length: 14 residues. The CDR3 nucleotides read TGCAGTGCTAGAGAGTCTGGGGATAATTCACCCCTCCACTTT. This codes for CSARESGDNSPLHF.

The genes are TRBV6-1 and TRBJ2-3; D is perhaps TRBD1 or TRBD2 (6 bases each). Germline CDR1 reads MNHNS; CDR2 reads SASEGT. The CDR3 is made up of 19 amino acids. V gave up 4 bases and J gave up 3 bases, with 26 bases separating them. The CDR3 loop is CASSVVLPRRPGATDTQYF. In nucleotides, the CDR3 is TGTGCCAGCAGTGTGGTCCTACCCCGAAGACCGGGGGCGACAGATACGCAGTATTTT.

V and J are TRBV7-3 and TRBJ2-3; possibly TRBD2 for D (6 bases). Trimming removed 4 bases at V and 4 bases at J, with 12 bases between. The CDR3 length is 14 residues. Germline V gene lookup returns CDR1 SGHTA and CDR2 FQGTGA. CDR3 in DNA: TGTGCCAGCAGCTCACTAGCATCCCCAGATACGCAGTATTTT. Its translation: CASSSLASPDTQYF. Using reference TRBV7-3 and TRBJ2-3 for the parts outside the CDR3, the full variable domain is GAGVSQTPSNKVTEKGKYVELRCDPISGHTALYWYRQSLGQGPEFLIYFQGTGAADDSGLPNDRFFAVRPEGSVSTLKIQRTERGDSAVYLCASSSLASPDTQYFGPGTRLTVL.

At least ten counts were recorded for this clonotype. This chain links TRBV7-8 with TRBJ1-5; D gene ambiguous. The CDR3 spans 12 residues. Trimming cost V 5 bases and J 7 bases, with 9 bases left between them. CDR1 SGHVS and CDR2 FQNEAQ come from the germline V gene. CDR3 region: CASSKFQQPQHF. DNA of the CDR3: TGTGCCAGCAGCAAGTTTCAACAGCCCCAGCATTTT.

The sample holds a few counts of this clonotype. The J gene is TRBJ2-7, the V gene TRBV6-1; 9 nucleotides align to TRBD2. Per germline, CDR1 MNHNS and CDR2 SASEGT. The ends lost 3 bases at V and 3 bases at J; junction bases unmatched: 9. The CDR3 covers 16 residues. For the CDR3, the DNA is TGTGCCAGCAGTGATCAGCGGGAGGCCGACAGCTACGAGCAGTACTTC. This sequence encodes CASSDQREADSYEQYF.

The chain recombines TRBV21-1 with TRBJ2-3; no DNA check was done on the table's D call, TRBD2. TRBV21-1 is termed a pseudogene. The CDR3 length is 20 residues. CDR3 coding DNA: TGTGCCAGCAGCCGCGGACTAGCGGGAGGCACTCGACCAAAGGCAGATACGCAGTATTTT. Protein: CASSRGLAGGTRPKADTQYF.

The rearrangement uses TRBV27 and TRBJ2-7, with 13 bases lining up with TRBD2. Trimming cost V 3 bases and J 4 bases; bases outside gene matches: 9. The CDR3 contains 17 residues. The germline CDR1 and CDR2 sequences are MNHEY and SMNVEV (reference sequence). CDR3 sequence (DNA): TGTGCCAGCAGTTTCCTCGGACTAGCGGGGGAAGGGTACGAGCAGTACTTC. It encodes CASSFLGLAGEGYEQYF.

This clonotype showed up many times. Here the CDR3 DNA reads TGTGCCAGCAGCTTAGAGACAGCTAACTATGGCTACACCTTC. This sequence encodes CASSLETANYGYTF. The V and J genes are TRBV7-8 and TRBJ1-2; D is possibly TRBD1 (5 bases). Trimming shortened V by 1 base and J by 0 bases, and 6 bases separated the two germline ends. The CDR3 consists of 14 residues. Germline CDR1 reads SGHVS; CDR2 reads FQNEAQ.